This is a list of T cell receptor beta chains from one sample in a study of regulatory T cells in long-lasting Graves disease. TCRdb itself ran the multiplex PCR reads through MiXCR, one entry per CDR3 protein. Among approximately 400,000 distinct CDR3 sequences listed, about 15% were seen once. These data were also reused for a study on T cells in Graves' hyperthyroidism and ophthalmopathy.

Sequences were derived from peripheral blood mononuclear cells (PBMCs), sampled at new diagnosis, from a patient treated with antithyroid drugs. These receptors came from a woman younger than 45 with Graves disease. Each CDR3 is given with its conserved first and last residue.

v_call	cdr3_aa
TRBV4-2	CASRPTSGGPYEQYF
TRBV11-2	CASSWRAASAHNEQFF
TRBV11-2	CASSSTTRQTEAFF
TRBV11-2	CASSRGQGRDEQYF
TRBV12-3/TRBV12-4	CASSLGGPSNQPQHF
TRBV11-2	CASSLVASRGAATYEQYF
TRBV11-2	CASSLLLAGVADTQYF
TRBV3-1	CASSQDLTGIYGYTF
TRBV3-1	CASSRQGAGHTEAFF
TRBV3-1	CASSQSGTFFKAEQYF
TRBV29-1	CSAEGGDTEAFF
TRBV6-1	CASSEGGLAGVGLGNEQFF
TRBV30	CAWRDRARARLKNIQYF
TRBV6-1	CASSGYRGSDGYTF
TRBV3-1	CASSQEADTQYF
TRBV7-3	CASSPLHGYEQYF
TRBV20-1	CSATRTSGGAQYF
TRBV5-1	CAGRAGISETQYF
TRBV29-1	CSVSSGLELPYEQYF
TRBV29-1	CSVAPPPAGHNEQFF
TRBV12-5	CASGLVGLTGGYNEQFF
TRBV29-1	CSVGEGQETQYF
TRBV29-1	CSARNGLAGVGTQYF
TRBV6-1	CATHATSRYEQYF